These T cell receptor beta chains were read from a single sample in a study of CD8 T cells in Susac syndrome. One entry per CDR3 protein, called by TCRdb with MiXCR from the immunoSEQ multiplex PCR reads. The top ten clones hold approximately 0.17% of a sample with about 150,000 distinct CDR3 sequences, 85% to 95% of them seen once. The source material was CD4+ T cells from PBMCs. The receptors originated from a human donor with Susac syndrome. Both conserved end residues are part of each CDR3. The D gene is left open where the match is weak. Size is stated for part of the rows, as once, few or many counts, or as a class when the clone is expanded.

>TRBJ2-5|TRBV20-1|TRBD2|NA
TGCAGTGCTAGACCTCTTAGCGGGGGGGCACGAGAGACCCAGTACTTC
CSARPLSGGARETQYF
>TRBJ2-5|TRBV6-5|TRBD2|NA
TGTGCCGCGGCTCCTTTAGCGGGGGGCGAGACCCAGTACTTC
CAAAPLAGGETQYF
>TRBJ2-3|TRBV9|TRBD2|NA
TGTGCCAGCAGCGCGTGGGAAACCCTAGCGGGCACAGATACGCAGTATTTT
CASSAWETLAGTDTQYF
>TRBJ2-2|TRBV29-1|NA|NA
TGCAGCGCCGGATGGACATCGAACACCGGGGAGCTGTTTTTT
CSAGWTSNTGELFF
>TRBJ1-1|TRBV20-1|NA|NA
TGCAGTGCTGGCAGGACTGAAGCTTTCTTT
CSAGRTEAFF
>TRBJ1-2|TRBV3-1|NA|NA
TGTGCCAGCAGCCAGGCGAACGGCTACACCTTC
CASSQANGYTF
>TRBJ2-1|TRBV24-1|TRBD1|NA
TGTGCCACCAGTGACCCAGCAAGGACAGGGGGCAACAATGAGCAGTTCTTC
CATSDPARTGGNNEQFF
>TRBJ1-2|TRBV15|NA|NA
TGTGCCACCAGCAGAGCCTCCGGTGGGGACGGCTACACCTTC
CATSRASGGDGYTF
>TRBJ1-2|TRBV4-1|NA|NA
TGCGCCAGCAGCCCCGACAGATATGGCTACACCTTC
CASSPDRYGYTF
>TRBJ2-7|TRBV5-4|NA|once
TGTGCCAGCAGCTTGGGGACAGACTACGAGCAGTACTTC
CASSLGTDYEQYF
>TRBJ2-7|TRBV4-1|NA|NA
TGCGCCAGCAGCCAAGCTACCTCCGGGATCGGCTCCTACGAGCAGTACTTC
CASSQATSGIGSYEQYF
>TRBJ1-5|TRBV6-2/TRBV6-3|TRBD1|NA
TGTGCCAGCAGTTACAGGGGGCATCAGCCCCAGCATTTT
CASSYRGHQPQHF
>TRBJ2-2|TRBV27|TRBD1|NA
TGTGCCAGCAGTTTCAGGGGGCCGGCCGGGGAGCTGTTTTTT
CASSFRGPAGELFF
>TRBJ1-4|TRBV20-1|NA|NA
TGCAGTGCTTCCCTAAGGGGCCCCGCAACTAATGAAAAACTGTTTTTT
CSASLRGPATNEKLFF
>TRBJ2-7|TRBV29-1|TRBD1|NA
TGCAGCGTAGACCCGGGACAGGGGTACGAGCAGTACTTC
CSVDPGQGYEQYF
>TRBJ2-7|TRBV11-3|TRBD1|NA
TGTGCCAGCAGCCGCGGGACAGGGGGCCACGAGCAGTACTTC
CASSRGTGGHEQYF
>TRBJ1-2|TRBV6-1|TRBD1|NA
TGTGCCAGCAAGGGGACAGCATATGGCTACACCTTC
CASKGTAYGYTF
>TRBJ1-5|TRBV7-2|TRBD1|NA
TGTGCCAGCAGCGTGGACCGGGACAGCCATCAGCCCCAGCATTTT
CASSVDRDSHQPQHF
>TRBJ2-7|TRBV5-4|TRBD1|NA
TGTGCCAGCACTATTGGTGGGGGACAGTTGGACGAGCAGTACTTC
CASTIGGGQLDEQYF
>TRBJ2-1|TRBV12-3/TRBV12-4|NA|NA
TGTGCCAGCAGTTTAGGGACCAACAATGAGCAGTTCTTC
CASSLGTNNEQFF
>TRBJ2-5|TRBV29-1|TRBD1|NA
TGCAGCGTGAGACAGGGCCAAGAGACCCAGTACTTC
CSVRQGQETQYF
>TRBJ2-7|TRBV6-2/TRBV6-3|NA|NA
TGTGCCAGCAGTTACGTCGGGGGAATTGGATACGAGCAGTACTTC
CASSYVGGIGYEQYF
>TRBJ1-1|TRBV9|NA|NA
TGTGCCAGCAGCCCGACCTCCGGGAGGGCTTTCTTT
CASSPTSGRAFF
>TRBJ1-2|TRBV7-2|NA|NA
TGTGCCAGCAGCTACACTACCCGGGGACCGGGTGGGAACTATGGCTACACCTTC
CASSYTTRGPGGNYGYTF
>TRBJ1-2|TRBV15|NA|once
TGTGCCACCAGCAGAGATTTGGACCCATCTCGCTATGGCTACACCTTC
CATSRDLDPSRYGYTF
>TRBJ2-7|TRBV11-2|NA|NA
TGTGCCAGCAGCCGAGGCGGGGCAGCAAGCTACGAGCAGTACTTC
CASSRGGAASYEQYF
>TRBJ2-7|TRBV29-1|NA|NA
TGCAGCGTTGGGACCGTGCTCGAGCAGTACTTC
CSVGTVLEQYF
>TRBJ2-2|TRBV5-4|NA|NA
TGTGCCAGCACCGGAGTAGGCGGGGAGCTGTTTTTT
CASTGVGGELFF
>TRBJ2-7|TRBV3-1|NA|NA
TGTGCCAGCAGCCGAGGGCGAGACGTCTACGAGCAGTACTTC
CASSRGRDVYEQYF
>TRBJ2-2|TRBV21-1|NA|NA
TGTGCCAGCAGACTAGTCCGGCCCGGGGAGCTGTTTTTT
CASRLVRPGELFF
>TRBJ1-5|TRBV12-3/TRBV12-4|NA|NA
TGTGCCAGCAGTTTCCTGTCAGGGCGCAATCAGCCCCAGCATTTT
CASSFLSGRNQPQHF
>TRBJ2-5|TRBV10-3|NA|once
TGTGCCATCGGTCGAGGGGTCGGGGAGACCCAGTACTTC
CAIGRGVGETQYF
>TRBJ2-3|TRBV11-3|NA|few
TGTGCCAGCAGCCCCCGATCCGGCCCCACAGATACGCAGTATTTT
CASSPRSGPTDTQYF
>TRBJ2-5|TRBV29-1|TRBD1|NA
TGCAGCGCAGGACAGGGAGGAGAGACCCAGTACTTC
CSAGQGGETQYF
>TRBJ1-1|TRBV6-2/TRBV6-3|TRBD1|NA
TGTGCCAGCAGTGCCCGACAGGGCTACACTGAAGCTTTCTTT
CASSARQGYTEAFF
>TRBJ1-5|TRBV15|NA|NA
TGTGCCACCAGCAGACTGGGTGACCAGCCCCAGCATTTT
CATSRLGDQPQHF
>TRBJ2-3|TRBV29-1|NA|NA
TGCAGCGTTGACGTCGGGGGCGCAGATACGCAGTATTTT
CSVDVGGADTQYF
>TRBJ2-4|TRBV20-1|NA|NA
TGCAGTGCTAGAGATCGACAGCTAGCCAAAAACATTCAGTACTTC
CSARDRQLAKNIQYF